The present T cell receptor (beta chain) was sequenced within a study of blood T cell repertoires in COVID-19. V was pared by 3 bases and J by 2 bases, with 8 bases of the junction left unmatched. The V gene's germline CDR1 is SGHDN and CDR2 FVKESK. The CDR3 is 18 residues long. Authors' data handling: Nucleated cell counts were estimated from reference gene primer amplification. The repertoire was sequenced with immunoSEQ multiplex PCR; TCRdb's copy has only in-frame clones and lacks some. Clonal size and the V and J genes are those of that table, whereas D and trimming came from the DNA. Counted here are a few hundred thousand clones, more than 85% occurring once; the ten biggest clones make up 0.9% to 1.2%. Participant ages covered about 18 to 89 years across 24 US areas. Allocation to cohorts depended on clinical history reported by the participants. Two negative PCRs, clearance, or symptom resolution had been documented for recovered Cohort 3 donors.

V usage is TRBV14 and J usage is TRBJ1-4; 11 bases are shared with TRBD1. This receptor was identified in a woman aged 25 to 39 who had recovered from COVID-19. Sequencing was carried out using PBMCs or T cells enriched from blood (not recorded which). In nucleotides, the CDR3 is TGTGCCAGCAGCCACCCCGGACAGGGGGCGTTCACTAATGAAAAACTGTTTTTT. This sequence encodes CASSHPGQGAFTNEKLFF.